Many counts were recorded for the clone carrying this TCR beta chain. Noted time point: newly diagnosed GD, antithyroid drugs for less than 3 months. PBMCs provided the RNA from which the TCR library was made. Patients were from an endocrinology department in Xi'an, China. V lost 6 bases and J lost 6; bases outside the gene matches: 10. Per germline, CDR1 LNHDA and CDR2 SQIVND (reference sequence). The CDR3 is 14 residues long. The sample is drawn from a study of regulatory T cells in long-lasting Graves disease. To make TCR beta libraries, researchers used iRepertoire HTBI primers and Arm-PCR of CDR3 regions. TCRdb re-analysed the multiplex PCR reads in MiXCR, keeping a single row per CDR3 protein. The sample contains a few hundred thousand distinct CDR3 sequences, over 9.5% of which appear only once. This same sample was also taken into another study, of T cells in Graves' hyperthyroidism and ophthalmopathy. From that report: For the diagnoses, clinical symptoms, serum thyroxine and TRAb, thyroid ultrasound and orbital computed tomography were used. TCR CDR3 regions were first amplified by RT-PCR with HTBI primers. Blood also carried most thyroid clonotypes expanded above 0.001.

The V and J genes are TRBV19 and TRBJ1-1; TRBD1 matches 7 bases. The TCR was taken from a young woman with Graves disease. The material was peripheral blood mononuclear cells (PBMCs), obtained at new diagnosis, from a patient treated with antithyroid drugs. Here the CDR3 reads CASRTGFPRAEAFF. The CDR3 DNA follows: TGTGCCAGTAGGACAGGGTTTCCGAGAGCTGAAGCTTTCTTT.